One sample yielded the 17 T cell receptor beta chains listed below, sequenced in a study of shared clonotypes between healthy human individuals. Produced via immunoSEQ multiplex PCR; TCRdb's table is partial and in-frame only. Of a few million clones in the sample, 90% to 95% are singletons; the top ten hold around 0.14%. The sequencing input was naive CD4+ T cells sorted from blood. Indicated subset: CD45RA+ positively selected. These receptors were taken from a young man in good health.

The V and J genes are TRBV6-1 and TRBJ2-7, with unresolved D. The CDR3 extends over 13 amino acids. Germline V gene data show CDR1 as MNHNS and CDR2 as SASEGT. V was cut by 6 bases and J by 3 bases, with 12 bases left in between. CDR3 nucleotides: TGTGCCAGCAGCCACCAAGGGTACTACGAGCAGTACTTC. This translates into CASSHQGYYEQYF.

In this sample, this clone turned up once. The chain links TRBV28 to TRBJ2-1, with 9 bases aligning to TRBD1. The germline V gene encodes CDR1 MDHEN and CDR2 SYDVKM. V trimming: 8 bases; J trimming: 4 bases; junction bases outside the gene matches: 9. This CDR3 has 15 residues. The CDR3 region is CASQPSGQGYNEQFF. The CDR3 nucleotides read TGTGCCAGCCAGCCGTCGGGACAGGGTTACAATGAGCAGTTCTTC.

V gene TRBV7-9 combines with J gene TRBJ2-7, with 8 bases fitting TRBD2. This CDR3 region has 16 residues. Germline V gives CDR1 SEHNR, CDR2 FQNEAQ (reference sequence). Losses at the gene ends were 5 bases for V and 2 bases for J; bases not matched to a gene: 11. As DNA, the CDR3 is TGTGCCAGCAGCCTAAACTTCGGACTAGCAGCCTACGAGCAGTACTTC. Its protein is CASSLNFGLAAYEQYF.

About this clone itself: The sample contains more than one DNA sequence encoding this CDR3. The chain couples TRBV11-2 to TRBJ2-5; D unresolved. The CDR3 runs 13 residues. Trimming removed 1 base from V and 5 bases from J, with 8 bases in between. Looked up from germline, CDR1 is SGHAT and CDR2 is FQNNGV. The CDR3: CASSLGVKETQYF. The CDR3 DNA is TGTGCCAGCAGCTTAGGGGTTAAGGAGACCCAGTACTTC.

This clone was counted once. This chain connects TRBV18 to TRBJ1-3; a possible D gene is TRBD1 (5 bases). CDR1 and CDR2 (germline): KGHSH, LQKENI. This CDR3 contains 15 residues. The V and J ends lost 1 base and 0 bases respectively, with 7 bases between them. The chain's CDR3 is CASSPLGTSGNTIYF. DNA of the CDR3: TGTGCCAGCTCACCACTGGGGACCTCTGGAAACACCATATATTTT.

The V gene is TRBV7-6, the J gene TRBJ1-5; possible D gene TRBD1, 5 bases. Germline CDR1 SGHVS, CDR2 FNYEAQ. The CDR3 totals 14 residues. The V end lost 5 bases, the J end lost 7 bases, and 15 bases lay between the germline ends. CDR3 protein: CASSRGGTGQPQHF. The CDR3 DNA is TGTGCCAGCAGCCGCGGGGGGACCGGGCAGCCCCAGCATTTT.

The V gene is TRBV5-8, the J gene TRBJ2-2; D gene uncertain. The CDR3 sequence is 15 residues long. V was clipped by 2 bases and J by 1 base, with 9 bases between them. The V gene's germline CDR1 is SGHTS and CDR2 YDEGEE. The CDR3 loop is CASSFETKNTGELFF. The CDR3 bases are TGTGCCAGCAGCTTCGAGACAAAGAACACCGGGGAGCTGTTTTTT.

The chain is built from TRBV7-3 and TRBJ2-5; D might be TRBD2 (6 bases). The CDR3 consists of 16 residues. Germline loops: CDR1 SGHTA, CDR2 FQGTGA. V lost 5 bases and J 0 bases, leaving 16 bases between the germline ends. Written as DNA, the CDR3 is TGTGCCAGCAGCCAAACTGGACTACCTCACCAAGAGACCCAGTACTTC. This translates into CASSQTGLPHQETQYF.

This clone occurred once. V and J are TRBV6-6 and TRBJ2-2; D gene ambiguous. The CDR3 has 15 residues. Germline-derived CDR1 and CDR2 are MNHNY and SVGAGI (reference sequence). V was cut by 3 bases and J by 3 bases, with 11 bases left in between. As DNA, the CDR3 is TGTGCCAGCAGTTATCGAGCTAGTCACACCGGGGAGCTGTTTTTT. Protein sequence: CASSYRASHTGELFF.

The rearrangement uses TRBV6-1 and TRBJ2-7, with a tentative D call TRBD1 (6 bases). Germline V gives CDR1 MNHNS, CDR2 SASEGT. Trimming cost V 8 bases and J 2 bases, with 19 bases left between them. The CDR3 consists of 15 residues. This chain's CDR3 is CASGSAMTGTYEQYF. For the CDR3, the DNA is TGTGCCAGCGGATCAGCGATGACAGGAACCTACGAGCAGTACTTC.

The rearrangement joins TRBV6-5 to TRBJ1-4; no clear D. This CDR3 is 13 amino acids long. V was shortened by 2 bases and J by 8 bases, with 9 bases between the two germline ends. Germline loops: CDR1 MNHEY, CDR2 SVGAGI. The CDR3 protein is CASSYRFREKLFF. As DNA, the CDR3 is TGTGCCAGCAGTTACAGGTTCCGGGAAAAACTGTTTTTT.

In the case of this clone: At the DNA level, this CDR3 is encoded by other sequences in the same sample as well. The CDR3 loop is CASSLSSYEQYF. CDR3 nucleotide sequence: TGCGCCAGCAGCCTGAGCTCCTACGAGCAGTACTTC. This chain joins TRBV5-1 and TRBJ2-5, with D uncertain. The J call may not be correct, given that the DNA end is closer to TRBJ2-7. Germline values: CDR1 SGHRS, CDR2 YFSETQ. The CDR3 runs to 12 residues.

The gene calls are TRBV14 and TRBJ2-5; weak D call: TRBD2 (6 bases). Trimming stripped 1 base from V and 3 bases from J, with 9 bases between. The CDR3 loop spans 14 amino acids. Germline CDR1 SGHDN, CDR2 FVKESK. CDR3 coding DNA: TGTGCCAGCAGCCAAGGCGGGGATAAAGAGACCCAGTACTTC. Amino acid sequence: CASSQGGDKETQYF.

The chain has TRBV7-2 and TRBJ2-6, with 11 positions matching TRBD1. Germline CDR1 reads SGHTA; CDR2 reads FQGNSA. J lost 0 bases, V lost 5 bases, and 6 bases had no gene match. The CDR3 extends over 18 amino acids. The CDR3 DNA is TGTGCCAGCAGCCAGAGGGACAGGGGGATCTCTGGGGCCAACGTCCTGACTTTC. It encodes CASSQRDRGISGANVLTF.

The chain links TRBV27 to TRBJ1-5; D perhaps matches TRBD1 (6 bases). This CDR3 region has 15 residues. Germline V gene data show CDR1 as MNHEY and CDR2 as SMNVEV (reference sequence). V dropped 6 bases and J dropped 0 bases, with 12 bases sitting between them. The CDR3 here is CASRPQGNSNQPQHF. CDR3 nucleotide sequence: TGTGCCAGCAGACCACAGGGAAATAGCAATCAGCCCCAGCATTTT.

V gene TRBV2 combines with J gene TRBJ2-5, with 14 positions matching TRBD2. With V trimmed by 3 bases and J by 2 bases, 8 bases remained unmatched. This CDR3 is 18 amino acids long. Germline-derived CDR1 and CDR2 are SNHLY and FYNNEI. The CDR3 protein is CASSDRRLAGGLQETQYF. The CDR3 bases are TGTGCCAGCAGTGACCGCCGACTAGCGGGGGGGCTACAAGAGACCCAGTACTTC.

This rearrangement joins TRBV10-1 to TRBJ1-5, with D unresolved. There are 11 residues in the CDR3. The V end was cut by 2 bases, the J end by 5 bases, with 1 base between. Germline V gene lookup returns CDR1 WNHNN and CDR2 SYGVQD (reference sequence). The CDR3 DNA reads as TGCGCCAGCAGTGAGGATCAGCCCCAGCATTTT. Amino acids: CASSEDQPQHF.